Below are 17 T cell receptor beta chains sequenced from a single sample in a study of shared clonotypes between healthy human individuals. Only in-frame clones appear in the TCRdb table, and some are missing; sequencing was by immunoSEQ multiplex PCR. The data show some 2.1 million clones, with over 85% seen just once and under 0.15% held by the top ten. Material for sequencing was naive CD4+ T cells sorted from blood. Subset: CD45RA+ positively selected. The receptors shown here come from a man aged 18 to 30 in good health.

The chain links TRBV27 to TRBJ1-6, with 8 bases identical to TRBD1. Looked up from germline, CDR1 is MNHEY and CDR2 is SMNVEV (reference sequence). CDR3 length: 15 amino acids. V trimming: 7 bases; J trimming: 9 bases; junction bases outside the gene matches: 11. As DNA, the CDR3 is TGTGCCAGCACCATCGGACAGGGCATCGGTTCACCCCTCCACTTT. Translation gives CASTIGQGIGSPLHF.

The genes are TRBV5-1 and TRBJ2-7; 9 nucleotides align to TRBD2. V lost 4 bases to trimming and J lost 9 bases; unmatched junction nucleotides: 17. The CDR3 length is 16 residues. Germline assignment: CDR1 SGHRS and CDR2 YFSETQ. The CDR3 reads CASSPVVLAGMSVQYF. The CDR3 nucleotides read TGCGCCAGCAGCCCCGTAGTGCTAGCGGGAATGAGTGTGCAGTACTTC. The full variable domain, with the rest looked up from reference TRBV5-1 and TRBJ2-7, is KAGVTQTPRYLIKTRGQQVTLSCSPISGHRSVSWYQQTPGQGLQFLFEYFSETQRNKGNFPGRFSGRQFSNSRSEMNVSTLELGDSALYLCASSPVVLAGMSVQYFGPGTRLTVT.

The chain recombines TRBV4-1 with TRBJ1-4; D uncertain. The V end lost 4 bases, the J end lost 6 bases, and 9 bases lay between the germline ends. CDR3 length: 13 residues. The germline CDR1 and CDR2 sequences are MGHRA and YSYEKL. The CDR3 nucleotides are TGCGCCAGCAGCCGCTTCGGCGATGAAAAACTGTTTTTT. It yields the protein CASSRFGDEKLFF.

In the case of this clone: Sequence at one end of the junction differs from germline and may be a read error. V is TRBV7-7 and J is TRBJ2-2, with TRBD1 matching 9 bases. The CDR3 runs to 15 residues. The germline V gene encodes CDR1 SSHAT and CDR2 FNYEAQ (reference sequence). The CDR3, as DNA: TGTGCTAGCAGCACGGGAGGACAGGGGCTCGGGGAGCTGTTTTTT. Its translation: CASSTGGQGLGELFF.

Regarding this clone: Other nucleotide sequences in the sample specify the same CDR3. The V call is TRBV7-2, the J call TRBJ1-3; D perhaps matches TRBD1 (6 bases). CDR1 is SGHTA, CDR2 FQGNSA, per germline. This CDR3 is built from 13 residues. Deletions cut 5 bases from V and 4 bases from J, with 9 bases between. CDR3 nucleotide sequence: TGTGCCAGCAGCCCCGGGACAGGAAACACCATATATTTT. It yields the protein CASSPGTGNTIYF. Full variable domain (rest looked up from reference TRBV7-2 and TRBJ1-3): GAGVSQSPSNKVTEKGKDVELRCDPISGHTALYWYRQSLGQGLEFLIYFQGNSAPDKSGLPSDRFSAERTGGSVSTLTIQRTQQEDSAVYLCASSPGTGNTIYFGEGSWLTVV.

This chain links TRBV15 with TRBJ2-5; a weak D match, TRBD1 (6 bases). Germline CDR1 is LNHNV and CDR2 is YYDKDF (reference sequence). The V and J ends lost 0 bases and 3 bases respectively, with 11 bases between them. The CDR3 totals 15 residues. CDR3 in DNA: TGTGCCACCAGCAGAGAACAGGGCCTCAAAGAGACCCAGTACTTC. Protein product: CATSREQGLKETQYF.

The chain carries TRBV10-2 and TRBJ2-7; perhaps D is TRBD1 or TRBD2 (5 bases each). This CDR3 region has 12 residues. Germline lookup yields CDR1 WSHSY and CDR2 SAAADI. Trimming removed 4 bases at V and 4 bases at J, with 8 bases between. Written as DNA, the CDR3 is TGCGCCAGCAGTGGTGGGGGTTACGAGCAGTACTTC. Translated, it gives CASSGGGYEQYF.

This clone was counted once. This sequence joins TRBV5-5 and TRBJ1-5, with 11 bases fitting TRBD1. The V segment lost 4 bases and the J segment 4 bases; nucleotides outside the gene matches: 1. Germline lookup yields CDR1 SGHKS and CDR2 YYEKEE (reference sequence). This CDR3 has 14 amino acids. The CDR3 reads CASSRDRGNQPQHF. Here the CDR3 DNA reads TGTGCCAGCAGCAGGGACAGGGGGAATCAGCCCCAGCATTTT.

The genes are TRBV30 and TRBJ1-6; D unresolved. The V gene's germline CDR1 is GTSNPN and CDR2 SVGIG (reference sequence). The CDR3 is 14 residues long. The V gene lost 2 bases and the J gene lost 6 bases, with 11 bases spanning the gap. CDR3 in amino acids: CAWSMKRINSPLHF. For the CDR3, the DNA is TGTGCCTGGAGTATGAAACGGATTAATTCACCCCTCCACTTT. The full variable domain, completed using reference TRBV30 and TRBJ1-6, is SQTIHQWPATLVQPVGSPLSLECTVEGTSNPNLYWYRQAAGRGLQLLFYSVGIGQISSEVPQNLSASRPQDRQFILSSKKLLLSDSGFYLCAWSMKRINSPLHFGNGTRLTVT.

The CDR3 nucleotides read TGTGCCAGCAGCTTAGTTGGGGCCTACGAGCAGTACTTC. This sequence encodes CASSLVGAYEQYF. The chain is built from TRBV7-8 and TRBJ2-7; D ambiguous. This CDR3 region has 13 residues. Trimming took off 1 base at V and 2 bases at J, with 6 bases between the two ends. The germline V gene encodes CDR1 SGHVS and CDR2 FQNEAQ.

The chain couples TRBV6-1 to TRBJ2-1; 7 bases map to TRBD1. The CDR3 has 14 residues. Germline V gene data show CDR1 as MNHNS and CDR2 as SASEGT. The J segment lost 2 bases and the V segment lost 3 bases, leaving 1 base of the junction unmatched. The CDR3 DNA follows: TGTGCCAGCAGTGATCAGGGGGCCTACAATGAGCAGTTCTTC. Translating it yields CASSDQGAYNEQFF.

Comment on this clone: Other DNA sequences of this sample code for an identical CDR3. The chain is built from TRBV5-1 and TRBJ2-2; D not certain. This CDR3 is 14 amino acids long. Per germline, CDR1 SGHRS and CDR2 YFSETQ. Trimming left V 0 bases short and J 5 bases short, with 8 bases between. The CDR3 sequence is CASSLGSGTGELFF. The CDR3 coding sequence is TGCGCCAGCAGCTTGGGTTCTGGGACCGGGGAGCTGTTTTTT.

This sequence joins TRBV2 and TRBJ2-3, with 12 bases lining up with TRBD2. This CDR3 has 17 residues. Germline lookup yields CDR1 SNHLY and CDR2 FYNNEI. The junction had 2 bases not matched to a gene; V was cut back by 1 base and J by 0 bases. Here the CDR3 reads CASSEGGTSGSTDTQYF. CDR3 bases: TGTGCCAGCAGTGAAGGGGGGACTAGCGGGAGCACAGATACGCAGTATTTT.

The sample holds a few counts of this clone. The genes are TRBV2 and TRBJ1-5, with TRBD1 as a possible D gene (6 bases). Trimming removed 7 bases from V and 6 bases from J, with 16 bases in between. Germline V lookup: CDR1 SNHLY, CDR2 FYNNEI. The CDR3 loop spans 14 amino acids. The CDR3 bases are TGTGCCAGCAAGGGACAAGGGGCTGGTCAGCCCCAGCATTTT. It encodes CASKGQGAGQPQHF.

On this clone: Other nucleotide sequences in the sample specify the same CDR3. The rearrangement joins TRBV30 to TRBJ2-3; TRBD2 might be the D (6 bases). The germline gives CDR1 GTSNPN, CDR2 SVGIG (reference sequence). With 3 bases removed from V and 0 bases from J, the gap between germline ends came to 10 bases. This CDR3 has 14 amino acids. CDR3 nucleotides: TGTGCCTGGAGCCGCGGGGCCAGCACAGATACGCAGTATTTT. This codes for CAWSRGASTDTQYF.

The gene calls are TRBV11-3 and TRBJ1-4; a weak D match, TRBD1 (6 bases). The CDR3 runs 18 residues. Germline assignment: CDR1 SGHNT and CDR2 YENEEA. The V end lost 1 base, the J end lost 5 bases, and 20 bases lay between the germline ends. DNA of the CDR3: TGTGCCAGCAGCTTAGGATCCCCGGGGGGCCTAAAGAATGAAAAACTGTTTTTT. Translating it yields CASSLGSPGGLKNEKLFF.

The V gene is TRBV6-1, the J gene TRBJ1-1; D is uncertain. Germline CDR1 reads MNHNS; CDR2 reads SASEGT. V dropped 5 bases and J dropped 5 bases, with 18 bases sitting between them. There are 15 residues in the CDR3. CDR3 bases: TGTGCCAGCAGTCTGATAGGACCGTTGGGAACTGAAGCTTTCTTT. Amino acid sequence: CASSLIGPLGTEAFF.